The rows below give T cell receptor beta chains drawn from one sample of a study of blood T cell repertoires in COVID-19. The assay was immunoSEQ multiplex PCR, and TCRdb's table has in-frame clones only and misses some. Here the sample spans 120,000 to 150,000 clones, under 90% being singletons. The sequenced sample consisted of peripheral blood. These receptors were collected from a human donor in a cohort sampled during active COVID-19. CDR3s include the opening cysteine and the closing phenylalanine or tryptophan.

>TRBJ1-1|TRBV21-1|18
CASSKALGDKVLNTEAFF
>TRBJ2-7|TRBV6-2/TRBV6-3|14
CASSIRTSRLEQYF
>TRBJ2-2|TRBV2|15
CASRKDRAGTGELFF
>TRBJ2-7|TRBV5-1|15
CASSFPSGDSYEQYF
>TRBJ2-1|TRBV11-3|15
CASTEGGADDNEQFF
>TRBJ1-2|TRBV7-2|16
CASSPGGTGGAAGYTF
>TRBJ2-1|TRBV28|14
CASRPGQSYNEQFF
>TRBJ1-2|TRBV20-1|14
CSASPTAANYGYTF
>TRBJ1-6|TRBV7-9|15
CASSLGPGYNSPLHF
>TRBJ1-1|TRBV3-1/TRBV3-2|16
CASSRRLSVVNTEAFF
>TRBJ2-2|TRBV29-1|14
CSVNRNGDTGELFF
>TRBJ1-5|TRBV28|13
CASKVQGNQPQHF
>TRBJ2-1|TRBV11-2|15
CASSDGRKSYNEQFF
>TRBJ1-5|TRBV9|14
CASSVDGENQPQHF
>TRBJ2-7|TRBV14|12
CASSLFLYEQYF
>TRBJ1-2|TRBV5-1|15
CASSPTGQGNIGYTF
>TRBJ2-3|TRBV5-1|16
CASSMGVGTSTDTQYF
>TRBJ2-2|TRBV2|11
CASILGGELFF
>TRBJ2-3|TRBV5-8|15
CASSLAGVGTDTQYF
>TRBJ1-1|TRBV27|13
CASNSRTGIRAFF
>TRBJ2-1|TRBV6-2/TRBV6-3|18
CASSYVTSGGQHYNEQFF
>TRBJ1-5|TRBV6-2/TRBV6-3|12
CASSYSRGPQHF
>TRBJ1-3|TRBV6-6|14
CASTPGSSGNTIYF